These 2 T cell receptor beta chains were sequenced from one sample in a study of T cells in localized non-small cell lung cancer (TCRdb year 2020). The library was made by the immunoSEQ multiplex PCR assay. TCRdb provides this immuneACCESS table in a form limited to in-frame rearrangements. Some clones are lacking; in checked studies, under half of them reflect an unresolved V gene, and why the rest are absent is not known. A total of 75,000 to 90,000 clones appear in this sample, 70% to 90% of them only once. The ten largest clones represent approximately 3% of the sample. The sample was peripheral blood, taken before any cancer treatment. These receptors all come from a man between 40 and 75 years old with stage I lung adenocarcinoma.

The rearrangement uses TRBV19 and TRBJ1-5, with 7 positions matching TRBD1. The V gene's germline CDR1 is LNHDA and CDR2 SQIVND (reference sequence). There are 15 residues in the CDR3. With V trimmed by 5 bases and J by 3 bases, 7 bases remained unmatched. The CDR3 region has the DNA TGTGCCAGTAGTTTCCAACAGGGGATCAATCAGCCCCAGCATTTT. This translates into CASSFQQGINQPQHF.

The gene calls are TRBV30 and TRBJ2-5, with 15 bases lining up with TRBD2. V was pared by 2 bases and J by 9 bases, with 7 bases of the junction left unmatched. The CDR3 spans 15 residues. Germline CDR1 and CDR2: GTSNPN and SVGIG (reference sequence). The CDR3 region is CAWSTGLAGGPAQYF. CDR3 DNA: TGTGCCTGGAGTACCGGACTAGCGGGAGGGCCGGCCCAGTACTTC.